These T cell receptor beta chains were read from a single sample in a study of blood T cell repertoires in COVID-19. Using immunoSEQ multiplex PCR, the repertoire was profiled, and TCRdb retains in-frame clones only, with some absent. The table records 100,000 to 150,000 clones, 80% to 90% of them present only once. The sequenced material came from PBMCs or T cells enriched from blood (not recorded which). Receptor source: a woman in her 50s who had recovered from COVID-19. The conserved cysteine and the conserved F or W are not part of the CDR3 here. Some rows have no size entry. The others give once, few or many, or a class for an expanded clone.

CDR3 length	clone size	V gene	J gene	CDR3 protein
13	-	TRBV4-1	TRBJ1-2	ASSQLFLGHYGYT
13	-	TRBV5-1	TRBJ2-7	ASTSISGGNYEQY
12	-	TRBV18	TRBJ2-1	ASSPTDRGREQF
10	-	TRBV29-1	TRBJ1-3	SAVRSGNTIY
11	once	TRBV14	TRBJ1-1	ASSWSMNTEAF
13	-	TRBV28	TRBJ2-6	ASRSPDRWANVLT
10	-	TRBV27	TRBJ1-2	ASSSTVGGYT
13	-	TRBV29-1	TRBJ2-5	SVAPTGYETETQY
12	-	TRBV10-3	TRBJ1-1	AISVGQGGTEAF
12	-	TRBV5-1	TRBJ1-3	ASSFPEAGNTIY
13	-	TRBV5-1	TRBJ1-5	ASSLEGAGNQPQH
14	-	TRBV11-1	TRBJ2-1	ASSGRTSGGADEQF
13	few	TRBV10-2	TRBJ1-6	ASQTGGDRSSPLH
11	few	TRBV7-9	TRBJ1-6	ASSPRTGLEFH
13	-	TRBV7-3	TRBJ2-3	ASSSPGLVTNTQY
15	-	TRBV3-1/TRBV3-2	TRBJ1-6	ASSLRLVTGWNSPLH
13	once	TRBV5-4	TRBJ2-3	ASSLSLASTDTQY
10	-	TRBV6-6	TRBJ1-1	ASTHSGAGAF
12	-	TRBV4-2	TRBJ1-2	ASSHGAEDYGYT
12	-	TRBV6-5	TRBJ1-1	ASSRQGRNTEAF
12	-	TRBV5-1	TRBJ2-2	ASSLSSGSGELF
13	-	TRBV18	TRBJ1-1	ASSPLAGGFTEAF
13	few	TRBV19	TRBJ1-6	ASSLGQSYNSPLH
13	once	TRBV3-1/TRBV3-2	TRBJ1-6	ASSQVQPRGSPLH
12	-	TRBV2	TRBJ1-4	ASSLDRGNEKLF
11	-	TRBV2	TRBJ2-3	ASRGRVTDTQY
13	once	TRBV2	TRBJ2-1	ASSPTSGGRGEQF
9	-	TRBV5-4	TRBJ2-7	ASSLEHEQY
14	-	TRBV9	TRBJ2-5	ASSPGGTSPQETQY
11	-	TRBV29-1	TRBJ2-2	SVEGALTGELF
12	-	TRBV5-1	TRBJ2-7	ASSLARGPYEQY
16	once	TRBV7-6	TRBJ1-4	ASSRRHVGPATNEKLF
10	-	TRBV3-1/TRBV3-2	TRBJ2-7	ASSGGLREQY